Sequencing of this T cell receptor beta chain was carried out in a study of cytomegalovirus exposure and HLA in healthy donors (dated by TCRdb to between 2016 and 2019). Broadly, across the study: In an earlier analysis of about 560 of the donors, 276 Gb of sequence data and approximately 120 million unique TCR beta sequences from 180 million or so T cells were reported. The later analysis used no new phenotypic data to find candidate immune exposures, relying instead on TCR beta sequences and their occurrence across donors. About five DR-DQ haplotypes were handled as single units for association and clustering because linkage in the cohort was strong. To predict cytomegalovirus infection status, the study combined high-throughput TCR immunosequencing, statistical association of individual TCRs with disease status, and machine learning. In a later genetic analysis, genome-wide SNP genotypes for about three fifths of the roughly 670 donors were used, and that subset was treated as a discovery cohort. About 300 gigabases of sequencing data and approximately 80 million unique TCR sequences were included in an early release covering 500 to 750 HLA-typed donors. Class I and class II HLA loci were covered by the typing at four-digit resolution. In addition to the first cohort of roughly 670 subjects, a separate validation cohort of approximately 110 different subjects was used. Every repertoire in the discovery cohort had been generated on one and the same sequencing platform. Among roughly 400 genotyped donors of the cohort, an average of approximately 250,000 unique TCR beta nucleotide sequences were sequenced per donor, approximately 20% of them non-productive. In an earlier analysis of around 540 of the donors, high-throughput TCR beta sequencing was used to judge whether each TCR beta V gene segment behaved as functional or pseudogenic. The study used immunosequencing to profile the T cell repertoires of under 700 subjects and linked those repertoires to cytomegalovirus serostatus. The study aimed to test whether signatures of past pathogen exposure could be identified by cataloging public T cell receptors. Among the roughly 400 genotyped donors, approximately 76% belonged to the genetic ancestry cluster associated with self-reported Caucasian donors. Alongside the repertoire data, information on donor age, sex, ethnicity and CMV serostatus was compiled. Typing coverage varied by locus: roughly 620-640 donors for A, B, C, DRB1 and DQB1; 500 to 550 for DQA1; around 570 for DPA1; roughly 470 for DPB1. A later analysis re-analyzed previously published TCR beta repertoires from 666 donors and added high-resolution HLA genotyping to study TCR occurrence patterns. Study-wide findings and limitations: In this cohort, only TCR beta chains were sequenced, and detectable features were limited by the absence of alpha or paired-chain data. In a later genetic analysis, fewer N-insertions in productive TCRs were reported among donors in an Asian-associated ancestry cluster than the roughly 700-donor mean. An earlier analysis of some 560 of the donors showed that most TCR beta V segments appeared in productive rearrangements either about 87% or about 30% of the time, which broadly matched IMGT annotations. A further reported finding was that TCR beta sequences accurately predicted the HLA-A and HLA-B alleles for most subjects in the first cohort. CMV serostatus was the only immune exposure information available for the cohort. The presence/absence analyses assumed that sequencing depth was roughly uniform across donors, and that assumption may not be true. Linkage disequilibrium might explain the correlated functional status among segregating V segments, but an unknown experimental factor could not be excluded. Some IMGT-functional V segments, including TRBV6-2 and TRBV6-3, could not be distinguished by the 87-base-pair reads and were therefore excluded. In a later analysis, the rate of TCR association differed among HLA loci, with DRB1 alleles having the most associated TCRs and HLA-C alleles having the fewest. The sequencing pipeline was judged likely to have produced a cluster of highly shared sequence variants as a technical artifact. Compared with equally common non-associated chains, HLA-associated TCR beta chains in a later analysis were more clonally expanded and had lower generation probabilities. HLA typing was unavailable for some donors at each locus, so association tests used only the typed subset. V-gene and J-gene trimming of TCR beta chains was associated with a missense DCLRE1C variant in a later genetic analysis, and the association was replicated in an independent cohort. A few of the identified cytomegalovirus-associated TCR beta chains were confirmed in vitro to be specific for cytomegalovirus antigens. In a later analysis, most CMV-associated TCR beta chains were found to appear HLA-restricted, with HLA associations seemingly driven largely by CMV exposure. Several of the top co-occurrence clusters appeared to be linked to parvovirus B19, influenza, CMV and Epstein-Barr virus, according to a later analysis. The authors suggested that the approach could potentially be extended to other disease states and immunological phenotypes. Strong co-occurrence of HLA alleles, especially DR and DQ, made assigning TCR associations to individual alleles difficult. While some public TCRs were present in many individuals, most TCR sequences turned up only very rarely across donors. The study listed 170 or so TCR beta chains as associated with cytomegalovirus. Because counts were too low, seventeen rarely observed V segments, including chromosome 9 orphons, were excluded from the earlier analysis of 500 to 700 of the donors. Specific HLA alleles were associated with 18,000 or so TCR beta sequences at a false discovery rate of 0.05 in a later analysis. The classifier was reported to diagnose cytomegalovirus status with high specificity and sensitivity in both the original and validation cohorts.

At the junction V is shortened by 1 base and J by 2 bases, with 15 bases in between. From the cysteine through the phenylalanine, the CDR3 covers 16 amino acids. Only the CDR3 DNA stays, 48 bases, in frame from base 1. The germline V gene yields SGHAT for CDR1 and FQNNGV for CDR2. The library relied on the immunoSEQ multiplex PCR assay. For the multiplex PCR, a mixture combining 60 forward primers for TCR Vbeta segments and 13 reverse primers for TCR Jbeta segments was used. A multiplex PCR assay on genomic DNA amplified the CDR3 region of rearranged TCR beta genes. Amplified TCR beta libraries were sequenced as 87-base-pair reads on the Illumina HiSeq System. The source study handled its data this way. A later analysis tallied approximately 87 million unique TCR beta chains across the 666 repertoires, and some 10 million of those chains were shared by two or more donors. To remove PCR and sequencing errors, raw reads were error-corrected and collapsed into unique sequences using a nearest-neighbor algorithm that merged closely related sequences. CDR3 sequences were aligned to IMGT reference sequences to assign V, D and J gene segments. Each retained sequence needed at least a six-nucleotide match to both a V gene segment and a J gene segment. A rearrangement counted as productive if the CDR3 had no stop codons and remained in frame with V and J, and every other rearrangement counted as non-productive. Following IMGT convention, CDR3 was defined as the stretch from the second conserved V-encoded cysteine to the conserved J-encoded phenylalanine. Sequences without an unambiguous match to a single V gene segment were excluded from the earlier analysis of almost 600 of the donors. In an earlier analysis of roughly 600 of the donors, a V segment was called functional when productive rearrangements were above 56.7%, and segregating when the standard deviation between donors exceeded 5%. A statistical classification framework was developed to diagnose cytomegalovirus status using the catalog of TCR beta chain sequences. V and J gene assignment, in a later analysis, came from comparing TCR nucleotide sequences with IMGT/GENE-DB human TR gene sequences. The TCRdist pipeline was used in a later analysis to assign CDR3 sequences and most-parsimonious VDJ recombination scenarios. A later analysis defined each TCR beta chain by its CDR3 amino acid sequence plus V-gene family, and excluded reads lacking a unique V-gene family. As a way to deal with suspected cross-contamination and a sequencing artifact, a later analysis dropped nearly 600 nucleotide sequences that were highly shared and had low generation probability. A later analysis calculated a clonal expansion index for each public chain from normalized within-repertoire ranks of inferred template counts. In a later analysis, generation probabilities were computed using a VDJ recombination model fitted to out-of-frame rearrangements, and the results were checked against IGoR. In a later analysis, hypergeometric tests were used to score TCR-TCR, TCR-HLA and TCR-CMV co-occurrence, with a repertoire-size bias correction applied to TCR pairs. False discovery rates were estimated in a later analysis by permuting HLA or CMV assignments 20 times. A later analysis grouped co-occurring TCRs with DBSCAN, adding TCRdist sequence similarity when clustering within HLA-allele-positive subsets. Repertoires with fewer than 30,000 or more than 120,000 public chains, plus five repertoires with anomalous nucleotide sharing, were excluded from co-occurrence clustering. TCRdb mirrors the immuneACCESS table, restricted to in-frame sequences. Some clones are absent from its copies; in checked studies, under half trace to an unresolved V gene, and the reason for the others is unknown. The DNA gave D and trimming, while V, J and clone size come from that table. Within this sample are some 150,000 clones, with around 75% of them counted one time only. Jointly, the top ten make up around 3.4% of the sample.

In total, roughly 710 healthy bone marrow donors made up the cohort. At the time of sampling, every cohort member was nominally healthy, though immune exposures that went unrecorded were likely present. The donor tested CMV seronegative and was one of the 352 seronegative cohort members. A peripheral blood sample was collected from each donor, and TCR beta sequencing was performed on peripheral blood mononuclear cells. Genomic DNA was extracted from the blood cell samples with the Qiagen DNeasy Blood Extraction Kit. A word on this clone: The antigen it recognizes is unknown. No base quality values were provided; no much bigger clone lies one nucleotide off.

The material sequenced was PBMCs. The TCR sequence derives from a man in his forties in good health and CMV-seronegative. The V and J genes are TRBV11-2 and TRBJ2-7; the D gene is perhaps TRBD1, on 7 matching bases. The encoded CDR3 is CASSLGLQGGTYEQYF. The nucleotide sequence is TGTGCCAGCAGCTTAGGTCTCCAGGGGGGCACCTACGAGCAGTACTTC.